This TCR beta chain was sequenced in a study of shared clonotypes between healthy human individuals (dated by TCRdb to the early 2020s). About the investigation overall: Two women and a few men aged 18 to 49 years were included in the cohort. To increase sequencing depth and limit assay-specific biases, TCR repertoire library preparation and sequencing were carried out by different laboratories using diverse techniques. To estimate repertoire size and how much clonotype sharing occurs between individuals, the study deeply sequenced the blood TCR repertoires of five healthy adults. Each donor's leukapheresis produced roughly between roughly 0.85 and 9 billion PBMCs. For each donor, three plates each were used for CD4 naive and CD4 memory, two plates were used for CD8 naive, and one plate was used for CD8 memory.

V ends up 1 base short and J 1 base short, with an unmatched junction base count of 11. CDR1 SEHNR and CDR2 FQNEAQ were looked up in the germline V gene (reference sequence). Including the terminal cysteine and phenylalanine, the CDR3 comprises 18 residues. Solely the CDR3 DNA is kept, with 54 bases framed from the first base. Study-wide conclusions, independent of this receptor: Pairwise subsampling indicated that sequencing depth was expected to affect the degree of clonotype sharing among donors. Only blood was sampled, and tissue TCR repertoires likely differ from those in blood. Estimated clonotype richness was generally larger for naive than for memory subsets. Rarefaction of sorted-subset datasets indicated incomplete sequencing despite the large sequencing depth. The genetic and exposure-history diversity represented was limited by the small number of donors. Higher generation probabilities were observed for clonotypes shared by all four sorted-subset donors than for non-shared clonotypes. About 4.5% of naive CD4, 3.5% of naive CD8, about 2.5% of memory CD4, and approximately 0.39% of memory CD8 clonotypes were shared across a few donors.

Using the deep immunoSEQ assay, multiplex PCR amplified TCR CDR3 regions from genomic DNA. Extracted genomic DNA from each cell subset was distributed evenly across all wells of several immunoSEQ 96-well plates, and each plate was treated as a replicate. For sorted subsets, about 200 ng genomic DNA, equal to 30,000 to 35,000 T cell genomes, was loaded into each replicate PCR. Purified libraries were measured with a Qubit 3.0 fluorometer, size-checked on a Bioanalyzer 2100, and measured again with the KAPA Library Quantification kit. Each immunoSEQ 96-well plate was sequenced on its own single-read 150-cycle Illumina NextSeq 550 flow cell. As for the authors' bioinformatics: Because the immunoSEQ output held only junctional sequences and lacked quality scores, the filtering could not match the filtering applied to full-length reads. To assign V/J genes and CDR3, sequences were annotated against IMGT germline references using PyIR, a Python wrapper for IgBLAST v1.9. Any read was removed if the V/J assignment was weak (E-value above 1e-6), the CDR3 was missing, or the read contained stop codons, out-of-frame junctions, or ambiguous translated residues. A V3J clonotype was defined by an identical inferred V gene, J gene, and CDR3 amino acid sequence. To compute the percentage overlap between repertoires, the number of shared unique clonotypes was divided by the size of the smaller repertoire. Repertoire richness was assessed with RTK rarefaction, the Chao1 estimator, and Recon v2.1 estimates of unobserved clonotypes. OLGA was used to compute generation probabilities for all TCRbeta clonotypes that the gDNA method yielded from a few donors. Drawn from immuneACCESS, this table holds only the in-frame rearrangements with V and J called that TCRdb kept. Clones are partly lost; checked studies trace under half to an unresolved V gene and leave the rest unexplained. That table furnishes V, J and clone size, whereas the DNA furnished D and trimming. The sample yields about 1,500,000 clones; roughly 97% were counted once. The ten largest clones represent 1% to 1.5% of the sample.

This clone was recorded only once. The clone's antigen remains unknown. No base quality information exists; no much larger clone differs at one position. The donors were healthy, HIV-negative adults with no recently reported acute infections or vaccinations. Every donor was a Caucasian adult living in Nashville, Tennessee, USA. CD4+ T cells were enriched by magnetic negative selection, after which naive cells were positively selected on CD45RA and the negative fraction was taken as the memory subset. Blood was collected by leukapheresis, and PBMCs were isolated by Ficoll-Histopaque density gradient centrifugation and then cryopreserved in liquid nitrogen vapor phase. Analytical flow cytometry was used to check the purity and quantity of each magnetically sorted T cell population. Genomic DNA was isolated from every sorted fraction and measured by UV absorbance on a Nanodrop 2000c.

The chain couples TRBV7-9 to TRBJ1-1, with 8 junctional bases fitting TRBD1. The TCR sequence derives from a man aged 30 to 45 in good health. The sequenced sample consisted of naive CD4+ T cells sorted from blood. What this sample's cell subset or site label stands for: CD45RA+ positively selected. The DNA is as follows: TGTGCCAGCAGCTTAGATTTAGGGCAAGGGACAGGGAACACTGAAGCTTTCTTT. Its product reads: CASSLDLGQGTGNTEAFF.